This is a list of T cell receptor beta chains from one sample in a study of blood T cell repertoires in COVID-19. TCRdb keeps only in-frame clones here, not all; method: immunoSEQ multiplex PCR. This sample has about 240,000 clones, with about 88% found just once. The specimen was peripheral blood. These receptors came from a woman aged 50 to 60 with COVID-19, enrolled during active disease. CDR3s include the opening cysteine and the closing phenylalanine or tryptophan. Fields, in order: J gene, D gene, clone size, V gene, CDR3 protein, CDR3 DNA. A D gene is named only where the DNA matches it firmly. Not all rows give a size; the values are once, few, many and, for expanded clones, a class.

j_gene: TRBJ2-3
d_gene: TRBD1
abundance: -
v_gene: TRBV3-1/TRBV3-2
CDR3aa: CASSQIRPGTGGDTQYF
CDR3nt: TGTGCCAGCAGCCAAATTCGCCCCGGGACAGGGGGCGATACGCAGTATTTT

j_gene: TRBJ2-1
d_gene: -
abundance: -
v_gene: TRBV6-5
CDR3aa: CASSYSGEYNEQFF
CDR3nt: TGTGCCAGCAGTTACTCGGGAGAATACAATGAGCAGTTCTTC

j_gene: TRBJ1-5
d_gene: -
abundance: -
v_gene: TRBV15
CDR3aa: CATSPWQESNQPQHF
CDR3nt: TGTGCCACCAGCCCGTGGCAGGAAAGCAATCAGCCCCAGCATTTT

j_gene: TRBJ1-1
d_gene: -
abundance: few
v_gene: TRBV6-2/TRBV6-3
CDR3aa: CASSPGRTEAFF
CDR3nt: TGTGCCAGCAGTCCAGGAAGAACTGAAGCTTTCTTT

j_gene: TRBJ2-3
d_gene: -
abundance: -
v_gene: TRBV28
CDR3aa: CASSVRGQYTDTQYF
CDR3nt: TGTGCCAGCAGCGTAAGAGGACAGTACACAGATACGCAGTATTTT

j_gene: TRBJ2-1
d_gene: TRBD2
abundance: -
v_gene: TRBV2
CDR3aa: CASSAGLAGANVEQFF
CDR3nt: TGTGCCAGCAGTGCGGGACTAGCGGGGGCCAATGTTGAGCAGTTCTTC

j_gene: TRBJ1-1
d_gene: -
abundance: -
v_gene: TRBV5-1
CDR3aa: CASSLRQGGTEAFF
CDR3nt: TGCGCCAGCAGCTTGAGGCAGGGAGGGACTGAAGCTTTCTTT

j_gene: TRBJ2-1
d_gene: TRBD2
abundance: many
v_gene: TRBV11-3
CDR3aa: CASSPGTSGGQEFF
CDR3nt: TGTGCCAGCAGCCCAGGGACTAGCGGGGGCCAGGAGTTCTTC

j_gene: TRBJ2-1
d_gene: TRBD1
abundance: -
v_gene: TRBV7-6
CDR3aa: CASSSITKRGPNEQFF
CDR3nt: TGTGCCAGCAGCTCCATTACAAAGAGGGGGCCCAATGAGCAGTTCTTC

j_gene: TRBJ2-7
d_gene: -
abundance: few
v_gene: TRBV29-1
CDR3aa: CSVEDDSSYEQYF
CDR3nt: TGCAGCGTTGAAGATGACTCCTCCTACGAGCAGTACTTC

j_gene: TRBJ2-7
d_gene: -
abundance: -
v_gene: TRBV30
CDR3aa: CAWSLIGGYEQYF
CDR3nt: TGTGCCTGGAGCCTCATCGGGGGATACGAGCAGTACTTC

j_gene: TRBJ1-3
d_gene: -
abundance: -
v_gene: TRBV10-1
CDR3aa: CASSDPLRSGNTIYF
CDR3nt: TGCGCCAGCAGTGACCCCCTCCGCTCTGGAAACACCATATATTTT

j_gene: TRBJ1-5
d_gene: -
abundance: -
v_gene: TRBV5-4
CDR3aa: CASSIDRDQPQHF
CDR3nt: TGTGCCAGCAGCATCGACAGAGATCAGCCCCAGCATTTT

j_gene: TRBJ1-5
d_gene: TRBD1
abundance: -
v_gene: TRBV28
CDR3aa: CASSEGARQPQHF
CDR3nt: TGTGCCAGCAGTGAGGGGGCCCGGCAGCCCCAGCATTTT

j_gene: TRBJ2-7
d_gene: TRBD1
abundance: -
v_gene: TRBV24-1
CDR3aa: CATSDPGTGSYEQYF
CDR3nt: TGTGCCACCAGTGATCCCGGGACAGGCTCCTACGAGCAGTACTTC

j_gene: TRBJ2-7
d_gene: -
abundance: -
v_gene: TRBV10-3
CDR3aa: CAISEVHYEQYF
CDR3nt: TGTGCCATCAGTGAGGTACACTACGAGCAGTACTTC

j_gene: TRBJ2-1
d_gene: TRBD2
abundance: -
v_gene: TRBV7-3
CDR3aa: CASSLLRVAGSSYNEQFF
CDR3nt: TGTGCCAGCAGCTTACTCCGAGTAGCGGGGAGCTCCTACAATGAGCAGTTCTTC